These 23 T cell receptor beta chains share one sample of origin, sequenced in a study of blood T cells in healthy people across ages. Through a sample-barcoded 5' primer and a J-beta primer mix, a second PCR was run for roughly 6 to 11 cycles. Via MiXCR, TCRdb re-called the 5' RACE reads, giving one row per CDR3 protein. The data show approximately 900,000 distinct CDR3 sequences, with about 28% seen just once and around 9.6% held by the top ten. This same sample was also taken into another study, of T cells of mothers and their children.

Sequencing used blood. These receptor sequences come from a woman aged 35 to 49 in good health.

This clonotype has a count of ten or more. The chain combines TRBV12-3 or TRBV12-4 with TRBJ2-7; 9 nucleotides match TRBD1. This CDR3 comprises 14 residues. V lost 3 bases, J lost 4 bases, and 4 bases stayed unmatched. This chain's CDR3 is CASSFGTGKYEQYF. CDR3 bases: TGTGCCAGCAGTTTCGGGACAGGGAAGTACGAGCAGTACTTC.

As DNA, the CDR3 is TGTGCCAGCATGAGCCGGGACTTAGGGACCACTGAAGCTTTCTTT. Its translation is CASMSRDLGTTEAFF. This rearrangement joins TRBV2 to TRBJ1-1; D possibly corresponds to TRBD1 (5 bases). Germline values: CDR1 SNHLY, CDR2 FYNNEI. V was cut by 7 bases and J by 4 bases, with 19 bases left in between. CDR3 length: 15 residues.

A note on this clonotype: Germline is not matched at one junction end, which may reflect a read error. The chain recombines TRBV12-3 or TRBV12-4 with TRBJ2-3; TRBD1 aligns across 10 bases. CDR3 size: 16 residues. CDR3 amino acids: CAGRSTGTGVYVTQYF. DNA for the CDR3: TGTGCCGGCAGATCCACCGGGACAGGGGTTTACGTGACCCAGTATTTT.

The rearrangement uses TRBV7-6 and TRBJ2-5; weak D call: TRBD1 (5 bases). The CDR3 spans 15 residues. The germline V gene has CDR1 SGHVS and CDR2 FNYEAQ. Between the trimmed V and J ends, which lost 5 bases and 4 bases, there was a span of 17 bases. The CDR3, as DNA: TGTGCCAGCAGCCGCCGTGAGTGGGGCGCAGAGACCCAGTACTTC. Translation gives CASSRREWGAETQYF.

This chain connects TRBV7-2 to TRBJ2-7; the D gene is possibly TRBD1 (5 bases). Trimming removed 4 bases at V and 7 bases at J, with 20 bases between. The germline V gene encodes CDR1 SGHTA and CDR2 FQGNSA. The CDR3 consists of 15 residues. The CDR3 bases are TGTGCCAGCAGCTGGACGGGCAGGGTCATCCATGAGCAGTACTTC. This translates into CASSWTGRVIHEQYF.

About this clonotype itself: Its ends do not fully match the called genes, so a read error is possible. The chain is built from TRBV9 and TRBJ2-3, with 10 bases fitting TRBD2. The V gene's germline CDR1 is SGDLS and CDR2 YYNGEE. The length of the CDR3 is 17 residues. The CDR3 here is CACSAQPGLASRDTQYF. The CDR3 bases are TGTGCCTGCAGCGCTCAACCGGGACTAGCGTCCAGGGATACGCAGTATTTT.

Ten or more counts support this clonotype. The chain recombines TRBV5-1 with TRBJ1-2; D unresolved. Germline CDR1 SGHRS, CDR2 YFSETQ. Trimming shortened V by 6 bases and J by 8 bases, and 11 bases separated the two germline ends. The CDR3 extends over 11 amino acids. The DNA of the CDR3 is TGCGCCAGCACTGGACCGGGAGGCTACACCTTC. Its protein is CASTGPGGYTF.

This clonotype was counted a few times. The rearrangement joins TRBV5-1 to TRBJ2-6; D is perhaps TRBD1 (8 bases). Trimming pared 0 bases from V and 2 bases from J, leaving 12 bases between. CDR3 size: 17 residues. Germline values: CDR1 SGHRS, CDR2 YFSETQ. CDR3 protein: CASSLAQGGAGANVLTF. The CDR3 nucleotides read TGCGCCAGCAGCTTGGCACAGGGGGGGGCTGGGGCCAACGTCCTGACTTTC.

The chain uses TRBV7-2 and TRBJ1-6; D unresolved. The CDR3 is made up of 17 amino acids. V was cut by 5 bases and J by 0 bases, with 14 bases left in between. CDR1 is SGHTA, CDR2 FQGNSA, per germline. The CDR3 protein is CASSAGLKSSYNSPLHF. CDR3 sequence (DNA): TGTGCCAGCAGCGCAGGACTCAAGAGCTCCTATAATTCACCCCTCCACTTT. The variable domain in full, completed from reference TRBV7-2 and TRBJ1-6, reads GAGVSQSPSNKVTEKGKDVELRCDPISGHTALYWYRQSLGQGLEFLIYFQGNSAPDKSGLPSDRFSAERTGGSVSTLTIQRTQQEDSAVYLCASSAGLKSSYNSPLHFGNGTRLTVT.

This clonotype appeared many times. The gene calls are TRBV7-2 and TRBJ1-2; D uncertain. V dropped 6 bases and J dropped 2 bases, with 7 bases sitting between them. CDR1 and CDR2 (germline): SGHTA, FQGNSA. The CDR3 runs to 12 residues. CDR3 sequence (DNA): TGTGCCAGCAGTTCCCTCAACTATGGCTACACCTTC. This codes for CASSSLNYGYTF.

This clonotype was detected a few times. The gene calls are TRBV28 and TRBJ1-2; D is possibly TRBD1 (6 bases). There are 16 residues in the CDR3. Germline-derived CDR1 and CDR2 are MDHEN and SYDVKM. Between the trimmed V and J ends, which lost 6 bases and 3 bases, there was a span of 20 bases. The CDR3 reads CASRLRGGAGDYGYTF. In DNA form, the CDR3 reads TGTGCCAGCAGGCTCCGTGGGGGGGCAGGTGACTATGGCTACACCTTC.

This clonotype was seen more than once but under ten times. V and J are TRBV27 and TRBJ2-5, with D possibly TRBD1 on 7 matching bases. The assigned J gene may be wrong: the sequence end matches TRBJ2-7 better. The CDR3 contains 14 residues. Germline assignment: CDR1 MNHEY and CDR2 SMNVEV (reference sequence). CDR3: CASRRAGGRGEQYF. CDR3 DNA sequence: TGTGCCAGCAGGCGGGCAGGGGGGAGAGGCGAGCAGTACTTC.

The table lists this clonotype with a few counts. CDR3 region: CASSYPTGTQNNSPLHF. CDR3 bases: TGTGCCAGCAGTTACCCGACCGGGACCCAAAATAATTCACCCCTCCACTTT. The V and J genes are TRBV6-6 and TRBJ1-6; possibly TRBD1 for D (5 bases). The CDR3 is made up of 17 amino acids. From germline, CDR1 is MNHNY and CDR2 SVGAGI (reference sequence). Trimming cost V 2 bases and J 5 bases, with 16 bases left between them.

The gene calls are TRBV6-2 or TRBV6-3 and TRBJ2-4, with TRBD2 matching over 8 bases. Judging by the DNA end, TRBJ2-7 fits better; the J call may be wrong. CDR3 length: 16 residues. Germline V gene lookup returns CDR1 MNHEY and CDR2 SVGEGT. The CDR3 DNA is TGTGCCAGCAGTTACCCTCGGGGGGGCGCGGACTACGAGCAGTACTTC. Amino acids: CASSYPRGGADYEQYF.

This clonotype showed up many times. The chain's CDR3 is CASSWGPVEYF. The CDR3 DNA reads as TGTGCCAGCAGTTGGGGGCCAGTGGAGTACTTC. The rearrangement joins TRBV12-3 or TRBV12-4 to TRBJ2-7; D is possibly TRBD1 (6 bases). V lost 4 bases and J 11 bases, leaving 12 bases between the germline ends. CDR3 length equals 11 residues.

This clonotype occurred many times. The V and J genes are TRBV27 and TRBJ2-5; 8 bases fit TRBD1. The CDR3 runs 12 residues. CDR1 is MNHEY, CDR2 SMNVEV, per germline (reference sequence). The V segment lost 6 bases and the J segment 4 bases; nucleotides outside the gene matches: 1. The CDR3 sequence is CASRQGGETQYF. The CDR3 nucleotides are TGTGCCAGCAGACAGGGGGGAGAGACCCAGTACTTC.

A few counts support this clonotype. The genes are TRBV4-1 and TRBJ2-3, with D possibly matching TRBD2 (6 bases). The germline CDR1 and CDR2 sequences are MGHRA and YSYEKL. The CDR3 contains 16 residues. V was trimmed by 3 bases and J by 0 bases, leaving 13 bases between them. In DNA form, the CDR3 reads TGCGCCAGCAGCCAGGGGGGAGGCCGTAGCACAGATACGCAGTATTTT. It encodes CASSQGGGRSTDTQYF.

This clonotype was picked up many times. The V and J genes are TRBV20-1 and TRBJ2-4; D is perhaps TRBD1 (6 bases). The germline V gene encodes CDR1 DFQATT and CDR2 SNEGSKA (reference sequence). The CDR3 contains 17 residues. Trimming removed 0 bases at V and 0 bases at J, with 15 bases between. CDR3 bases: TGCAGTGCTAGAGATTCCGGCAGGGGAGAAGCCAAAAACATTCAGTACTTC. Amino acid sequence: CSARDSGRGEAKNIQYF.

The rearrangement uses TRBV28 and TRBJ2-1, with D maybe TRBD2 (5 bases). Germline V gene sequence: CDR1 MDHEN, CDR2 SYDVKM. The CDR3 length is 16 residues. Trimming left V 2 bases short and J 3 bases short, with 14 bases between. The CDR3 nucleotides read TGTGCCAGCAGTTTAGGAGTGAGGGATTACTACAATGAGCAGTTCTTC. It translates to CASSLGVRDYYNEQFF.

This chain connects TRBV15 to TRBJ2-5; 7 bases are shared with TRBD2. The J call may be faulty, since TRBJ2-7 better matches the DNA end. From germline, CDR1 is LNHNV and CDR2 YYDKDF (reference sequence). The CDR3 covers 12 residues. CDR3 in DNA: TGTGCCACCCGGGACTACCTCCGCGAGCAGTACTTC. Protein product: CATRDYLREQYF.

This clonotype came up many times. The V and J genes are TRBV29-1 and TRBJ2-3; D perhaps matches TRBD2 (7 bases). The V end lost 6 bases, the J end lost 0 bases, and 16 bases lay between the germline ends. The CDR3 loop spans 15 amino acids. Germline lookup yields CDR1 SQVTM and CDR2 ANQGSEA. The CDR3 DNA reads as TGCAGCGTCGCGTTACGGGGGGCTAGCACAGATACGCAGTATTTT. This codes for CSVALRGASTDTQYF.

The chain uses TRBV29-1 and TRBJ1-2; D perhaps matches TRBD1 (6 bases). The CDR3 covers 12 residues. Trimming left V 7 bases short and J 3 bases short, with 12 bases between. Germline-derived CDR1 and CDR2 are SQVTM and ANQGSEA. CDR3 sequence: CSAGEGDYGYTF. For the CDR3, the DNA is TGCAGCGCTGGGGAGGGGGACTATGGCTACACCTTC.

To note about this clonotype: Possible read error: a much larger clone is one base away. The chain employs TRBV29-1 and TRBJ2-1; possibly TRBD1 or TRBD2 for D (6 bases each). V lost 3 bases and J 7 bases, leaving 22 bases between the germline ends. The CDR3 is 16 residues long. Germline values: CDR1 SQVTM, CDR2 ANQGSEA. The CDR3 sequence: CSVDGGRGPLGNEQFF. Here the CDR3 DNA reads TGCAGCGTTGATGGGGGGCGAGGACCGCTTGGAAATGAGCAGTTCTTC.